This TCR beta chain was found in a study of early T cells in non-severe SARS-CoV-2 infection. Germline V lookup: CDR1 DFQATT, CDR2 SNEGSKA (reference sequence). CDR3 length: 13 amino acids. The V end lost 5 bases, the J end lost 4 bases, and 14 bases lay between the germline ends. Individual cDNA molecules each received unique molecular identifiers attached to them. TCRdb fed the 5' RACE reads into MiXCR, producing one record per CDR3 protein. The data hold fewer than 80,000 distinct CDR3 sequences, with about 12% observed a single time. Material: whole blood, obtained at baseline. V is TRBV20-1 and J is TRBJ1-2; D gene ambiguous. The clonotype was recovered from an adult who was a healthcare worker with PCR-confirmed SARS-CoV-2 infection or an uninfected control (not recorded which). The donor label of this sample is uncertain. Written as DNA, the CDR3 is TGCAGTGCTTCGGGAGAGTACCTCTATGGCTACACCTTC. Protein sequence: CSASGEYLYGYTF.